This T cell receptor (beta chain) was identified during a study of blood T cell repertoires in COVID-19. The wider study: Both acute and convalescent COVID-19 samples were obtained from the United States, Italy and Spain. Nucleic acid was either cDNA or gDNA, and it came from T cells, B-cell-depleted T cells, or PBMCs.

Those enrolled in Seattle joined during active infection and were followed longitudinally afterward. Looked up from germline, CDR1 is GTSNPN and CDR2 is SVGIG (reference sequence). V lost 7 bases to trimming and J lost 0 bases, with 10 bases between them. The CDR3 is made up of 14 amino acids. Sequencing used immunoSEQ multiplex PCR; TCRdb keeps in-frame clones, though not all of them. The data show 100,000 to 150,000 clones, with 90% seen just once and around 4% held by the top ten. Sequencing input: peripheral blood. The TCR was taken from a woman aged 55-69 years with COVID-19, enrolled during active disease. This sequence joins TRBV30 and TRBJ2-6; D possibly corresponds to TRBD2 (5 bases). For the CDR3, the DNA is TGTGCCTCCGAAGAGGGCTCTGGGGCCAACGTCCTGACTTTC. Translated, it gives CASEEGSGANVLTF.